This T cell receptor beta chain was sequenced for a study of regulatory T cells in long-lasting Graves disease. In the study overall: Patients with persistent Graves' disease had over 5 years of antithyroid drugs and persistent TSH receptor antibodies. Study-wide findings and caveats: A greater number of public clonotypes (about 3,000) was shared by persistent patients than by new patients (just over 950). Newly diagnosed Graves' patients had higher TCR diversity than persistent ones.

There are many counts of this clonotype. Its antigen is currently unknown. The CDR3 covers 17 residues. Trimming removed 3 bases at V and 0 bases at J, with 14 bases between. CDR1 KGHDR and CDR2 SFDVKD come from the germline V gene. In building TCR beta libraries, iRepertoire HTBI primers were used together with Arm-PCR of CDR3 regions. A single record per CDR3 protein comes from TCRdb applying MiXCR to the multiplex PCR reads. The sample records 400,000 to 500,000 distinct CDR3 sequences, roughly 21% being singletons. Time point given: persistent/refractory GD, antithyroid drugs over 5 years with positive TRAb. The TCR library was made from RNA extracted from PBMCs.

The TCR comes from a female donor with Graves disease. The input for sequencing was peripheral blood mononuclear cells (PBMCs), taken when the disease was refractory, from a patient treated with antithyroid drugs. The gene calls are TRBV24-1 and TRBJ1-5; D gene ambiguous. The CDR3 reads CATSDKAADYSNQPQHF. In DNA form, the CDR3 reads TGTGCCACCAGTGATAAGGCAGCCGATTATAGCAATCAGCCCCAGCATTTT.